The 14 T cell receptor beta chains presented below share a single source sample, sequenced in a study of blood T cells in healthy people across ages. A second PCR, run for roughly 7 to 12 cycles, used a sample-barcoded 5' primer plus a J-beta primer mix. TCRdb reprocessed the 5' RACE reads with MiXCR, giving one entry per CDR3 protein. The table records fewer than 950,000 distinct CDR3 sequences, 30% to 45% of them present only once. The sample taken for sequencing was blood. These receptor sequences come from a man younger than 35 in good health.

CDR3 in DNA: TGTGCCAGCAGCTCGGGGAGGATCAATCAGCCCCAGCATTTT. This codes for CASSSGRINQPQHF. The rearrangement joins TRBV7-9 to TRBJ1-5; D gene unclear. In germline, CDR1 is SEHNR, CDR2 FQNEAQ (reference sequence). The germline V and J ends were trimmed by 4 bases and 3 bases, with 10 bases remaining between them. This CDR3 spans 14 amino acids.

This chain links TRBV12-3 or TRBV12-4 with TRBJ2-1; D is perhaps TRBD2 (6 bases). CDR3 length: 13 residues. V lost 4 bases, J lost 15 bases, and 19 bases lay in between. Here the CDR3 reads CASSSAGPGEWFF. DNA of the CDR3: TGTGCCAGCAGTTCCGCGGGGCCCGGGGAATGGTTCTTC.

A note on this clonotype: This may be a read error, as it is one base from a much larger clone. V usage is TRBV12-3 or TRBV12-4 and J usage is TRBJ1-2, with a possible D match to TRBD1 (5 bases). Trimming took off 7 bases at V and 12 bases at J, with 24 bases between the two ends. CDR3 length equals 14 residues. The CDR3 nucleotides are TGTGCCAGCACCTCGGCAGTAATCAACCAGGGCCACACCTTC. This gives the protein CASTSAVINQGHTF.

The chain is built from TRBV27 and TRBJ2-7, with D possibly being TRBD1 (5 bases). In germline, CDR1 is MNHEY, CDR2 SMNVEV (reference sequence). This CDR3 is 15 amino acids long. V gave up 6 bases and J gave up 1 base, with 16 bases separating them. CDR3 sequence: CASSPNGHRSYEQYF. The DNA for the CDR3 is TGTGCCAGCAGCCCAAATGGACACCGATCCTACGAGCAGTACTTC.

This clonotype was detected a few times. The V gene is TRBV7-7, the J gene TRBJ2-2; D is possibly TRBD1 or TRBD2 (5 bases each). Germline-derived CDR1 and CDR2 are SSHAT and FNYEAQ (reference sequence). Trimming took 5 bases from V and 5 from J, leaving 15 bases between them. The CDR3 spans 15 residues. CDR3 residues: CASSPKWDGTGELFF. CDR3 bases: TGTGCCAGCAGCCCAAAATGGGACGGAACCGGGGAGCTGTTTTTT.

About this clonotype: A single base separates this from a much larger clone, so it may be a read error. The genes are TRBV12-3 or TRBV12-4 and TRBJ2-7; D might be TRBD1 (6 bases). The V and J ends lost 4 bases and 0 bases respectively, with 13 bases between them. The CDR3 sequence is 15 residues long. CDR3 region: CASSWETGNSYEQYF. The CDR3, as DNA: TGTGCCAGCAGTTGGGAGACAGGAAACTCCTACGAGCAGTACTTC.

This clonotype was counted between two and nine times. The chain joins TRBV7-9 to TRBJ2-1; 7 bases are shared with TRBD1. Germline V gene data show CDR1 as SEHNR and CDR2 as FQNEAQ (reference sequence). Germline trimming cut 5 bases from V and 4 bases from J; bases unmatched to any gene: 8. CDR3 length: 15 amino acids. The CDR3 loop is CASSPKGAAYNEQFF. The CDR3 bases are TGTGCCAGCAGCCCCAAGGGGGCGGCATACAATGAGCAGTTCTTC. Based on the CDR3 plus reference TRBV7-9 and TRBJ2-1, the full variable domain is DTGVSQNPRHKITKRGQNVTFRCDPISEHNRLYWYRQTLGQGPEFLTYFQNEAQLEKSRLLSDRFSAERPKGSFSTLEIQRTEQGDSAMYLCASSPKGAAYNEQFFGPGTRLTVL.

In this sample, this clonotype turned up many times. The CDR3 coding sequence is TGTGCCAGCAGCGTAGGCGGGGGTATATACAATGAGCAGTTCTTC. Encoded protein: CASSVGGGIYNEQFF. V usage is TRBV9 and J usage is TRBJ2-1; 7 nucleotides align to TRBD2. This CDR3 region has 15 residues. From germline, CDR1 is SGDLS and CDR2 YYNGEE. V lost 0 bases, J lost 4 bases, and 4 bases stayed unmatched.

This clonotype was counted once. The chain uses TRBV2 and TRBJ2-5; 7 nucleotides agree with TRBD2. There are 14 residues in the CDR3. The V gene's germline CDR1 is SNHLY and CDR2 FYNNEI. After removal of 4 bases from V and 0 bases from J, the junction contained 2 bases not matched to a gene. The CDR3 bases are TGTGCCAGCAGTGCGGGGGGATACCAAGAGACCCAGTACTTC. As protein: CASSAGGYQETQYF. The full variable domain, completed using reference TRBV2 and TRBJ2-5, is EPEVTQTPSHQVTQMGQEVILRCVPISNHLYFYWYRQILGQKVEFLVSFYNNEISEKSEIFDDQFSVERPDGSNFTLKIRSTKLEDSAMYFCASSAGGYQETQYFGPGTRLLVL.

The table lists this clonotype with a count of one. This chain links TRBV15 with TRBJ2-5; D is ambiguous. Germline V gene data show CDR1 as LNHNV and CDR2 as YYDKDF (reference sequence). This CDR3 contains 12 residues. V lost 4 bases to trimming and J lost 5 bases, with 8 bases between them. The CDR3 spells CATSNGWETQYF. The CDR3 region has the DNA TGTGCCACCAGCAACGGATGGGAGACCCAGTACTTC.

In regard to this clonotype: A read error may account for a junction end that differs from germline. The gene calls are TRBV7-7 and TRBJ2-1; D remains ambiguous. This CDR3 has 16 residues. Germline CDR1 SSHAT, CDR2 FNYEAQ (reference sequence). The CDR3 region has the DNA TGTGCTAGCAGCTTAAGGGCAACCCCGGAGTACAATGAGCAGTTCTTC. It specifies CASSLRATPEYNEQFF.

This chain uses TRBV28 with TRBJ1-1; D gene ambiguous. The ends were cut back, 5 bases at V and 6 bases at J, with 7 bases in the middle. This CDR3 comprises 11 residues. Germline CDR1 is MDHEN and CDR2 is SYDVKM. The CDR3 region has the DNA TGTGCCAGCAGTGCACCCCCTGAAGCTTTCTTT. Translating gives CASSAPPEAFF. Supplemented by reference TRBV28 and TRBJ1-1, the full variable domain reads DVKVTQSSRYLVKRTGEKVFLECVQDMDHENMFWYRQDPGLGLRLIYFSYDVKMKEKGDIPEGYSVSREKKERFSLILESASTNQTSMYLCASSAPPEAFFGQGTRLTVV.

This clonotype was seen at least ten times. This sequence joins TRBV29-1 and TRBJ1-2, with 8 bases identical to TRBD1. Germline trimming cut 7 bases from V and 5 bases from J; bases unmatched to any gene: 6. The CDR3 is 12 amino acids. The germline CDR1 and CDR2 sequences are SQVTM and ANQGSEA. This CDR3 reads CSAAGQEYGYTF. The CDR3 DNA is TGCAGCGCCGCGGGACAGGAGTATGGCTACACCTTC.

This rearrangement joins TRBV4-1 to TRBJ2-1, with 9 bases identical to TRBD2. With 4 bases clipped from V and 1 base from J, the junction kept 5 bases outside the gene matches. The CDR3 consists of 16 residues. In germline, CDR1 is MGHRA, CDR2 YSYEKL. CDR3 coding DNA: TGCGCCAGCAGCCCTTATAGCGGGAGTTCCTACAATGAGCAGTTCTTC. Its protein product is CASSPYSGSSYNEQFF.